The clone carrying this T cell receptor (beta chain) was seen a single time. The antigen remains undetermined. Primers: 60 Vbeta forward and 13 Jbeta reverse. The method was immunoSEQ multiplex PCR; TCRdb's version includes in-frame clones alone and lacks a portion of them. Of about 140,000 clones in the sample, over 60% were seen once. Between the trimmed V and J ends, which lost 3 bases and 7 bases, there was a span of 17 bases. The CDR3 extends over 15 amino acids. The germline V gene encodes CDR1 MNHEY and CDR2 SMNVEV (reference sequence). This record comes from a study of cytomegalovirus exposure and HLA in healthy donors. Background on the study: One earlier analysis, a look at about 179 million T cells, found about 100 million unique TCR beta sequences.

Whole-study findings and limits: Sequencing had likely introduced a cluster of highly shared sequence variants as an artifact. Later analysis suggested most CMV-associated TCR beta chains were HLA-restricted. A list of 150 or so TCR beta chains associated with cytomegalovirus was given.

This chain joins TRBV27 and TRBJ2-3; perhaps TRBD2 as D (6 bases). This receptor was identified in a female donor in good health and CMV-seronegative. Material: PBMCs. The CDR3 DNA is TGTGCCAGCAGTTTCACCCAGGAGGGCCCGTATACGCAGTATTTT. Protein product: CASSFTQEGPYTQYF.